The 13 T cell receptor beta chains given below trace back to one sample, sequenced in a study of low-dose radiotherapy and immunotherapy resistance in tumors. With TRAV- and TRBV-specific primers, first-strand cDNA was made, covering the alpha and beta chains. TCRs were put through approximately 20 PCR cycles of amplification with Phusion. A constant-region primer and the V-primer adapter served as the primer pair. A single record per CDR3 protein comes from TCRdb applying MiXCR to the reads. Of 95,000 to 100,000 distinct CDR3 sequences in the sample, 20% to 25% were seen once. Time point of the sample: after trial treatment. Stated treatment: LDRT plus nivolumab, ipilimumab, low-dose cyclophosphamide and aspirin (RACIN trial). Sequenced here: PBMCs, sampled after low-dose radiotherapy plus immunotherapy. These receptors came from a male donor with prostate cancer.

This clonotype was seen many times. This chain joins TRBV29-1 and TRBJ2-5, with D unclear. V shed 7 bases and J shed 5 bases, with 8 bases lying between them. The CDR3 sequence is 10 residues long. Per germline, CDR1 SQVTM and CDR2 ANQGSEA. CDR3 region: CSAARETQYF. CDR3 in DNA: TGCAGCGCGGCCCGGGAGACCCAGTACTTC.

The sample holds many counts of this clonotype. V is TRBV20-1 and J is TRBJ2-1; 16 bases are shared with TRBD2. The J segment lost 0 bases and the V segment lost 6 bases, leaving 14 bases of the junction unmatched. The CDR3 length is 20 residues. The germline V gene encodes CDR1 DFQATT and CDR2 SNEGSKA (reference sequence). CDR3 sequence (DNA): TGCAGTGCCTACCCGGGACTAGCGGGGGGGCAGGGGAGCTCCTACAATGAGCAGTTCTTC. This translates into CSAYPGLAGGQGSSYNEQFF.

In this sample, this clonotype turned up many times. The chain joins TRBV6-5 to TRBJ2-1; D call uncertain. The CDR3 extends over 11 amino acids. The germline V gene encodes CDR1 MNHEY and CDR2 SVGAGI. Trimming cost V 4 bases and J 10 bases, with 8 bases left between them. The CDR3 DNA follows: TGTGCCAGCAGTTCCGGGTCAGAGCAGTTCTTC. Translated, it gives CASSSGSEQFF.

This chain uses TRBV6-1 with TRBJ2-3; D might be TRBD2 (6 bases). The V and J ends lost 10 bases and 2 bases respectively, with 16 bases between them. This CDR3 region has 14 residues. Looked up from germline, CDR1 is MNHNS and CDR2 is SASEGT. CDR3 sequence: CATHRGVITDTQYF. In DNA, the CDR3 is TGTGCCACCCACCGCGGGGTAATCACAGATACGCAGTATTTT.

This clonotype was found many times. V and J are TRBV14 and TRBJ2-5; the D is unclear. Trimming cost V 6 bases and J 5 bases, with 13 bases left between them. Germline assignment: CDR1 SGHDN and CDR2 FVKESK. The length of the CDR3 is 13 residues. DNA of the CDR3: TGTGCCAGCAGAGGGCCGGACGGTGAGACCCAGTACTTC. It translates to CASRGPDGETQYF.

This clonotype was seen repeatedly, ten times or more. The chain employs TRBV2 and TRBJ2-2, with 10 bases matching TRBD1. This CDR3 has 16 residues. Trimming took 3 bases from V and 6 from J; bases not matched to a gene: 7. Looked up from germline, CDR1 is SNHLY and CDR2 is FYNNEI. CDR3 residues: CASSDTKGQGPGELFF. The CDR3 DNA reads as TGTGCCAGCAGTGATACTAAGGGACAGGGGCCCGGGGAGCTGTTTTTT.

This clonotype appeared many times. The genes are TRBV10-3 and TRBJ2-3; 9 nucleotides align to TRBD2. CDR1 is ENHRY and CDR2 is SYGVKD in the germline V gene. V shed 2 bases and J 4 bases; nucleotides not matched to a gene: 7. CDR3 length equals 16 residues. The CDR3 is CAISEGGSGGADTQYF. CDR3 nucleotide sequence: TGTGCCATCAGTGAGGGTGGTAGCGGGGGTGCAGATACGCAGTATTTT.

The chain recombines TRBV5-1 with TRBJ2-7, with 7 bases identical to TRBD1. The CDR3 sequence is 15 residues long. V was pared by 0 bases and J by 2 bases, with 5 bases of the junction left unmatched. Germline V gives CDR1 SGHRS, CDR2 YFSETQ. CDR3 bases: TGCGCCAGCAGCTTGGGGGTGACAGGGCCCTACGAGCAGTACTTC. Amino acid sequence: CASSLGVTGPYEQYF.

Ten or more counts support this clonotype. This chain joins TRBV4-2 and TRBJ2-3, with 8 bases that match TRBD2. CDR1 is LGHNA, CDR2 YNFKEQ, per germline. This CDR3 is 14 amino acids long. Trimming at V came to 0 bases and at J to 7 bases, leaving 3 bases not matched to a gene. In nucleotides, the CDR3 is TGTGCCAGCAGCCAAGATCGGGGGGGGTATACGCAGTATTTT. It specifies CASSQDRGGYTQYF.

There are many counts of this clonotype. This chain joins TRBV19 and TRBJ2-7; TRBD2 agrees at 10 bases. Germline V gene data show CDR1 as LNHDA and CDR2 as SQIVND (reference sequence). This CDR3 comprises 16 residues. V lost 5 bases and J lost 2; bases outside the gene matches: 9. The CDR3 bases are TGTGCCAGTAGTCCCGAGGGGACTAGCGCGACCTACGAGCAGTACTTC. It translates to CASSPEGTSATYEQYF.

This clonotype was seen many times. The chain uses TRBV6-5 and TRBJ2-1; 9 bases map to TRBD1. The CDR3 contains 14 residues. With 4 bases clipped from V and 7 bases from J, the junction kept 5 bases outside the gene matches. Per germline, CDR1 MNHEY and CDR2 SVGAGI. The CDR3 protein is CASSSPGTGNEQFF. In DNA, the CDR3 is TGTGCCAGCAGTTCCCCCGGGACAGGGAATGAGCAGTTCTTC.

The sample holds many counts of this clonotype. The chain carries TRBV20-1 and TRBJ2-7; TRBD1 or TRBD2 may be the D gene (5 bases each). Trimming removed 1 base from V and 2 bases from J, with 12 bases in between. CDR3 length: 14 amino acids. Germline lookup yields CDR1 DFQATT and CDR2 SNEGSKA (reference sequence). CDR3 loop: CSARGYQGPYEQYF. DNA for the CDR3: TGCAGTGCTAGAGGATATCAGGGACCCTACGAGCAGTACTTC.

Points on this clonotype: It differs at one base from a far larger clone, so likely a read error. The V call is TRBV10-3, the J call TRBJ2-1; 9 bases map to TRBD2. With V trimmed by 4 bases and J by 9 bases, 10 bases remained unmatched. The CDR3 sequence is 15 residues long. Germline values: CDR1 ENHRY, CDR2 SYGVKD. CDR3 DNA: TGTGCCATCAGTGTAGAGACTAGCGGTATCAGTGAGCAGTTCTTC. This translates into CAISVETSGISEQFF.